What follows are 10 T cell receptor beta chains derived from one specimen sequenced in a study of beta chain features in type 1 diabetes. General observations from the study: Across all four CD4+ subsets, people with type 1 diabetes showed modestly shorter TCRB CDR3s.

Which antigens these TCRs recognize remains unknown. TCRB transcripts that were expressed got sequenced, as all of the isolated RNA had been reverse transcribed. Measured with immunoSEQ multiplex PCR; TCRdb has only the in-frame clones, and not every one. The repertoire includes about 650,000 clones, roughly an eighth of them detected once, and 0.09% to 0.15% sits in the top ten. Sequenced: naive CD4+ T cells from blood. The receptors shown here come from a man in his thirties or forties with type 1 diabetes.

The CDR3 region has the DNA TGCGCCAGCAGCTTTAAAGGGGCCACCGGGGAGCTGTTTTTT. The encoded protein is CASSFKGATGELFF. The V call is TRBV5-1, the J call TRBJ2-2; D might be TRBD1 (5 bases). V gave up 2 bases and J gave up 4 bases, with 9 bases separating them. The CDR3 is 14 amino acids. Germline lookup yields CDR1 SGHRS and CDR2 YFSETQ. Combining the CDR3 with reference TRBV5-1 and TRBJ2-2 gives the whole variable domain KAGVTQTPRYLIKTRGQQVTLSCSPISGHRSVSWYQQTPGQGLQFLFEYFSETQRNKGNFPGRFSGRQFSNSRSEMNVSTLELGDSALYLCASSFKGATGELFFGEGSRLTVL.

This clone occurred a few times. The chain couples TRBV29-1 to TRBJ1-2; D might be TRBD1 (5 bases). The V end was cut by 3 bases, the J end by 8 bases, with 13 bases between. Per germline, CDR1 SQVTM and CDR2 ANQGSEA. CDR3 length: 12 amino acids. Here the CDR3 reads CSVDPQGDGYTF. The CDR3 nucleotides are TGCAGCGTTGATCCCCAGGGTGACGGCTACACCTTC. The full variable domain, with the rest looked up from reference TRBV29-1 and TRBJ1-2, is SAVISQKPSRDICQRGTSLTIQCQVDSQVTMMFWYRQQPGQSLTLIATANQGSEATYESGFVIDKFPISRPNLTFSTLTVSNMSPEDSSIYLCSVDPQGDGYTFGSGTRLTVV.

The chain is built from TRBV7-9 and TRBJ1-2; possibly TRBD1 for D (5 bases). V shed 5 bases and J shed 2 bases, with 12 bases lying between them. Germline values: CDR1 SEHNR, CDR2 FQNEAQ (reference sequence). The CDR3 loop spans 14 amino acids. The CDR3 here is CASSERDLNYGYTF. The CDR3 DNA sequence: TGTGCCAGCAGCGAAAGGGACCTGAACTATGGCTACACCTTC.

The chain recombines TRBV12-5 with TRBJ2-3, with D possibly matching TRBD1 (5 bases). The length of the CDR3 is 11 residues. V was trimmed by 3 bases and J by 9 bases, leaving 7 bases between them. Germline CDR1 and CDR2: LGHNT and FRNRAP. The CDR3 spells CASGLDRTQYF. CDR3 in DNA: TGTGCTAGTGGTTTAGACAGAACGCAGTATTTT.

The V gene is TRBV28, the J gene TRBJ1-2; TRBD1 matches at 9 bases. This CDR3 contains 15 residues. Per the germline V gene, CDR1 is MDHEN and CDR2 is SYDVKM. V was clipped by 7 bases and J by 3 bases; unmatched bases: 9. The CDR3 loop reads CASNPGTGLDYGYTF. Written as DNA, the CDR3 is TGTGCCAGCAACCCCGGGACAGGGTTGGACTATGGCTACACCTTC.

Only a few counts were recorded for this clone. V and J are TRBV6-5 and TRBJ2-6, with D unclear. The V end lost 1 base, the J end lost 0 bases, and 7 bases lay between the germline ends. The germline CDR1 and CDR2 sequences are MNHEY and SVGAGI. CDR3 length equals 16 residues. The CDR3 protein is CASSYYGYSGANVLTF. Written as DNA, the CDR3 is TGTGCCAGCAGTTACTACGGCTACTCTGGGGCCAACGTCCTGACTTTC.

A few counts support this clone. The chain employs TRBV6-6 and TRBJ2-3; no clear D. With 10 bases removed from V and 0 bases from J, the gap between germline ends came to 17 bases. Per the germline V gene, CDR1 is MNHNY and CDR2 is SVGAGI (reference sequence). This CDR3 spans 15 amino acids. Written as DNA, the CDR3 is TGTGCCACCAGACGTCTGGCATCTAGCACAGATACGCAGTATTTT. As protein: CATRRLASSTDTQYF.

V and J are TRBV5-1 and TRBJ2-1; D unclear. CDR3 length equals 13 residues. Germline CDR1 SGHRS, CDR2 YFSETQ. Trimming took off 4 bases at V and 5 bases at J, with 10 bases between the two ends. In DNA form, the CDR3 reads TGCGCCAGCAGCCCACGGACGGACAATGAGCAGTTCTTC. It yields the protein CASSPRTDNEQFF.

As regards this clone: The junction shows a germline mismatch at one end, possibly a read error. DNA of the CDR3: TGTGCCATCAGTGACGAGGGCATATCACCCCTCCACTTT. This encodes CAISDEGISPLHF. The rearrangement links TRBV6-5 to TRBJ1-6; D unresolved. Germline CDR1 and CDR2: MNHEY and SVGAGI. CDR3 length: 13 residues.

This clone was observed a few times. The chain employs TRBV2 and TRBJ2-6, with 7 positions matching TRBD1. The CDR3 is 16 residues long. V lost 4 bases to trimming and J lost 0 bases; unmatched junction nucleotides: 3. Germline assignment: CDR1 SNHLY and CDR2 FYNNEI. The CDR3: CASSGDSFSGANVLTF. DNA of the CDR3: TGTGCCAGCAGTGGGGACAGCTTCTCTGGGGCCAACGTCCTGACTTTC.